These T cell receptor beta chains were read from a single sample in a study of response to subunit inactivated influenza vaccine. TCRdb reprocessed the RT-PCR reads via MiXCR and lists one record per CDR3 protein. The sample includes about 520,000 distinct CDR3 sequences, 6% to 9% seen only once; the top ten take about an eighth. Sequencing was performed on PBMCs from blood, taken 23 months after vaccination. These receptors were taken from a man between 50 and 69 years old who received an inactivated influenza vaccine. Both conserved end residues are part of each CDR3. Fields, in order: CDR3 DNA, CDR3 protein, D gene, clone size, V gene, J gene. D genes are given only for firm matches. Part of the rows lack a size; the others show once, few, many or a class for expanded clones.

CDR3 DNA: TGTGCCTGGGTGGGACAGCCAAATTCACCCCTCCACTTT; CDR3 protein: CAWVGQPNSPLHF; D gene: TRBD1; clone size: -; V gene: TRBV30; J gene: TRBJ1-6
CDR3 DNA: TGTGCCAGCAGCCCAGCTGGCGGGAGGGCCAGAGGCGGGGAGCTGTTTTTT; CDR3 protein: CASSPAGGRARGGELFF; D gene: TRBD2; clone size: few; V gene: TRBV7-9; J gene: TRBJ2-2
CDR3 DNA: TGTGCCAGCAGTAAACGACTAGCGGGGAGCTCCTACAATGAGCAGTTCTTC; CDR3 protein: CASSKRLAGSSYNEQFF; D gene: TRBD2; clone size: many; V gene: TRBV6-1; J gene: TRBJ2-1
CDR3 DNA: TGTGCCAGCAGTCCTCAGGCTCGCCGGAGAGAGACCCAGTACTTC; CDR3 protein: CASSPQARRRETQYF; D gene: -; clone size: -; V gene: TRBV2; J gene: TRBJ2-5
CDR3 DNA: TGTGCCAGCAACAGGGGCTCTGGGGCCAACGTCCTGACTTTC; CDR3 protein: CASNRGSGANVLTF; D gene: TRBD1; clone size: many; V gene: TRBV2; J gene: TRBJ2-6
CDR3 DNA: TGTGCCAGCAGAAAAGACAGGGGGCTCTCTGGAAACACCATATATTTT; CDR3 protein: CASRKDRGLSGNTIYF; D gene: TRBD1; clone size: -; V gene: TRBV12-3/TRBV12-4; J gene: TRBJ1-3
CDR3 DNA: TGTGCCACCAGTGATTTTGGACTAGGGGGCGGAGAGACCCAGTACTTC; CDR3 protein: CATSDFGLGGGETQYF; D gene: -; clone size: -; V gene: TRBV24-1; J gene: TRBJ2-5
CDR3 DNA: TGTGCCAGCAGTTCAGGGTACCCCCAGCCCCAGCATTTT; CDR3 protein: CASSSGYPQPQHF; D gene: -; clone size: few; V gene: TRBV7-2; J gene: TRBJ1-5
CDR3 DNA: TGTGCCAGCAGTTCAGGCTCCGGGACTAGACTAGCCAAAAACATTCAGTACTTC; CDR3 protein: CASSSGSGTRLAKNIQYF; D gene: TRBD2; clone size: many; V gene: TRBV27; J gene: TRBJ2-4
CDR3 DNA: TGTGCCAGCTCACCACTGGTGTACAGGGACTCGGGCGAGCAGTACTTC; CDR3 protein: CASSPLVYRDSGEQYF; D gene: -; clone size: many; V gene: TRBV18; J gene: TRBJ2-7
CDR3 DNA: TGTGCCAGCAGCTTAGCCCCCAGGGGCGAGCAGTACTTC; CDR3 protein: CASSLAPRGEQYF; D gene: -; clone size: -; V gene: TRBV13; J gene: TRBJ2-7
CDR3 DNA: TGTGCCAGTAGTGGGCGAAAGCGGAGCACCGGGGAGCTGTTTTTT; CDR3 protein: CASSGRKRSTGELFF; D gene: -; clone size: -; V gene: TRBV19; J gene: TRBJ2-2
CDR3 DNA: TGTGCCAGCAGCTTAATGAGCAGCACTAACTATGGCTACACCTTC; CDR3 protein: CASSLMSSTNYGYTF; D gene: -; clone size: few; V gene: TRBV7-2; J gene: TRBJ1-2
CDR3 DNA: TGCAGCGTTGAGGGGCTAGCGGGGCCCACAGATACGCAGTATTTT; CDR3 protein: CSVEGLAGPTDTQYF; D gene: TRBD2; clone size: -; V gene: TRBV29-1; J gene: TRBJ2-3
CDR3 DNA: TGCGCCAGCAGTGATCGGTACAAAGAGACCCAGTACTTC; CDR3 protein: CASSDRYKETQYF; D gene: -; clone size: -; V gene: TRBV10-2; J gene: TRBJ2-5
CDR3 DNA: TGTGCCACCAGCAGAGATCATGGGGCTAGCAATCAGCCCCAGCATTTT; CDR3 protein: CATSRDHGASNQPQHF; D gene: -; clone size: -; V gene: TRBV15; J gene: TRBJ1-5
CDR3 DNA: TGTGCCAGCAGTTTCTTTGGGCAAATGTGGCAGCCCCAGCATTTT; CDR3 protein: CASSFFGQMWQPQHF; D gene: -; clone size: many; V gene: TRBV12-3/TRBV12-4; J gene: TRBJ1-5
CDR3 DNA: TGTGCCAGCAGTGCCCGAACCCCCCCGGTAGTCCATGGCTACACCTTC; CDR3 protein: CASSARTPPVVHGYTF; D gene: -; clone size: -; V gene: TRBV12-3/TRBV12-4; J gene: TRBJ1-2
CDR3 DNA: TGTGCCAGCAGCCGACTGAGCTCCCGGGACAGAGGTTCGCAGTACTTC; CDR3 protein: CASSRLSSRDRGSQYF; D gene: TRBD1; clone size: -; V gene: TRBV6-1; J gene: TRBJ2-7
CDR3 DNA: TGTGCCAGCAGCCTCTCGCAGGGGGTATCAGATACGCAGTATTTT; CDR3 protein: CASSLSQGVSDTQYF; D gene: TRBD1; clone size: -; V gene: TRBV9; J gene: TRBJ2-3
CDR3 DNA: TGTGCCAGCAGTTACTCGGTGGGTAGCGGGGCAGATACGCAGTATTTT; CDR3 protein: CASSYSVGSGADTQYF; D gene: TRBD2; clone size: -; V gene: TRBV6-5; J gene: TRBJ2-3
CDR3 DNA: TGTGCCAGCAGCGTAGCTACAGGGGGTATCGACGAGCAGTACTTC; CDR3 protein: CASSVATGGIDEQYF; D gene: TRBD1; clone size: few; V gene: TRBV9; J gene: TRBJ2-7
CDR3 DNA: TGCAGCGTTGAAGATCCGGACGCCATATATTTT; CDR3 protein: CSVEDPDAIYF; D gene: -; clone size: many; V gene: TRBV29-1; J gene: TRBJ1-3
CDR3 DNA: TGTGCCAGCAGTTCCCAGGGCGCCGGAGAGGCCAACGTCCTGACTTTC; CDR3 protein: CASSSQGAGEANVLTF; D gene: -; clone size: few; V gene: TRBV12-3/TRBV12-4; J gene: TRBJ2-6
CDR3 DNA: TGTGCCAGCAGCTACCTCGGGCAGCCCTACGAGCAGTACTTC; CDR3 protein: CASSYLGQPYEQYF; D gene: -; clone size: -; V gene: TRBV5-5; J gene: TRBJ2-7
CDR3 DNA: TGTGCCAGCAGTCCGCGACAGGGGGCATTCTATGGCTACACCTTC; CDR3 protein: CASSPRQGAFYGYTF; D gene: TRBD1; clone size: -; V gene: TRBV12-3/TRBV12-4; J gene: TRBJ1-2
CDR3 DNA: TGTGCCAGCAGGTATAGCGGAACTAGCGGGAGAGGTATCACAGATACGCAGTATTTT; CDR3 protein: CASRYSGTSGRGITDTQYF; D gene: TRBD2; clone size: few; V gene: TRBV28; J gene: TRBJ2-3
CDR3 DNA: TGTGCCAGCAGTCGCTCCTGGCAGACGAACACCGGGGAGCTGTTTTTT; CDR3 protein: CASSRSWQTNTGELFF; D gene: -; clone size: many; V gene: TRBV6-5; J gene: TRBJ2-2
CDR3 DNA: TGTGCCATCAGTGGGGGGACTGAAGCTTTCTTT; CDR3 protein: CAISGGTEAFF; D gene: -; clone size: -; V gene: TRBV10-3; J gene: TRBJ1-1
CDR3 DNA: TGTGCCAGCAGTCTCTCTGAGCGGGGACTCACAGATACGCAGTATTTT; CDR3 protein: CASSLSERGLTDTQYF; D gene: TRBD2; clone size: -; V gene: TRBV27; J gene: TRBJ2-3
CDR3 DNA: TGTGCCATCAGTGATTCGGCGGGGTCCACAGATACGCAGTATTTT; CDR3 protein: CAISDSAGSTDTQYF; D gene: -; clone size: -; V gene: TRBV10-3; J gene: TRBJ2-3
CDR3 DNA: TGTGCCATCAGTGATCCCACAAGCACAGATACGCAGTATTTT; CDR3 protein: CAISDPTSTDTQYF; D gene: -; clone size: many; V gene: TRBV10-3; J gene: TRBJ2-3
CDR3 DNA: TGTGCCAGCAGCAAAGAGGGGACAGCTTTTTCACCCCTCCACTTT; CDR3 protein: CASSKEGTAFSPLHF; D gene: -; clone size: few; V gene: TRBV21-1; J gene: TRBJ1-6
CDR3 DNA: TGTGCCAGCAGCCCTGCGGTTTACAATACCGGGGAGCTGTTTTTT; CDR3 protein: CASSPAVYNTGELFF; D gene: -; clone size: many; V gene: TRBV7-6; J gene: TRBJ2-2
CDR3 DNA: TGCGCCAGCAGCCAAGAACTAGCGTCCTACAATGAGCAGTTCTTC; CDR3 protein: CASSQELASYNEQFF; D gene: TRBD2; clone size: few; V gene: TRBV4-3; J gene: TRBJ2-1
CDR3 DNA: TGTGCCATCAGTGTCACAGGGGATTACAATGAGCAGTTCTTC; CDR3 protein: CAISVTGDYNEQFF; D gene: TRBD1; clone size: -; V gene: TRBV10-3; J gene: TRBJ2-1
CDR3 DNA: TGCAGTGCCAACCTGGGGGAAAACCCTGAAGCTTTCTTT; CDR3 protein: CSANLGENPEAFF; D gene: -; clone size: many; V gene: TRBV20-1; J gene: TRBJ1-1
CDR3 DNA: TGCAGTGCTGAACCGGGACGGAACAATGAGCAGTTCTTC; CDR3 protein: CSAEPGRNNEQFF; D gene: -; clone size: many; V gene: TRBV20-1; J gene: TRBJ2-1
CDR3 DNA: TGTGCCAGCAGCCAGAGTCCTAGCGGGGGGGAAGAGACCCAGTACTTC; CDR3 protein: CASSQSPSGGEETQYF; D gene: TRBD2; clone size: few; V gene: TRBV12-3/TRBV12-4; J gene: TRBJ2-5
CDR3 DNA: TGCAGTGCTTCCCGGACTGTTCACAATGAGCAGTTCTTC; CDR3 protein: CSASRTVHNEQFF; D gene: -; clone size: -; V gene: TRBV20-1; J gene: TRBJ2-1
CDR3 DNA: TGTGCCAGCAGTTACCCAGGGGCGCGGCGCAATGAGCAGTTCTTC; CDR3 protein: CASSYPGARRNEQFF; D gene: -; clone size: -; V gene: TRBV6-5; J gene: TRBJ2-1
CDR3 DNA: TGTGCCAGCAGCGACAGGGGTTGGAGCACAGATACGCAGTATTTT; CDR3 protein: CASSDRGWSTDTQYF; D gene: TRBD1; clone size: -; V gene: TRBV9; J gene: TRBJ2-3
CDR3 DNA: TGTGCCAGCAGTTACCGGGCACCTAGCGGGAGTATCTATGAGCAGTTCTTC; CDR3 protein: CASSYRAPSGSIYEQFF; D gene: TRBD2; clone size: few; V gene: TRBV6-5; J gene: TRBJ2-1
CDR3 DNA: TGTGCCATCAGCCTCTCCGGGACAGAGAACACCGGGGAGCTGTTTTTT; CDR3 protein: CAISLSGTENTGELFF; D gene: TRBD1; clone size: few; V gene: TRBV10-3; J gene: TRBJ2-2
CDR3 DNA: TGCGCCAGCAGCTTGGACAGGGTGGAGGAGACCCAGTACTTC; CDR3 protein: CASSLDRVEETQYF; D gene: -; clone size: many; V gene: TRBV5-1; J gene: TRBJ2-5
CDR3 DNA: TGCAGTGCTGATGACAGTAATGAAAAACTGTTTTTT; CDR3 protein: CSADDSNEKLFF; D gene: -; clone size: many; V gene: TRBV20-1; J gene: TRBJ1-4
CDR3 DNA: TGTGCCAGCAGTTTTCAACTAAACACCGGGGAGCTGTTTTTT; CDR3 protein: CASSFQLNTGELFF; D gene: -; clone size: many; V gene: TRBV27; J gene: TRBJ2-2
CDR3 DNA: TGTGCCAGCAGCGGGGGCCGGCGTAGCAATCAGCCCCAGCATTTT; CDR3 protein: CASSGGRRSNQPQHF; D gene: -; clone size: few; V gene: TRBV6-1; J gene: TRBJ1-5
CDR3 DNA: TGTGCCAGCAGTGTGCCAATACAAGAGACCCAGTACTTC; CDR3 protein: CASSVPIQETQYF; D gene: -; clone size: -; V gene: TRBV28; J gene: TRBJ2-5
CDR3 DNA: TGCGCCAGCAGCCAAGATCCGGTAGGGGGAAGCAATCAGCCCCAGCATTTT; CDR3 protein: CASSQDPVGGSNQPQHF; D gene: -; clone size: many; V gene: TRBV4-1; J gene: TRBJ1-5
CDR3 DNA: TGTGCCAGCAGTCCGAGACGGAACACCGGGGAGCTGTTTTTT; CDR3 protein: CASSPRRNTGELFF; D gene: -; clone size: many; V gene: TRBV12-3/TRBV12-4; J gene: TRBJ2-2
CDR3 DNA: TGTGCCAGCAGTTTTGGCAGCTCTAGCAATCAGCCCCAGCATTTT; CDR3 protein: CASSFGSSSNQPQHF; D gene: -; clone size: -; V gene: TRBV28; J gene: TRBJ1-5
CDR3 DNA: TGTGCCAGCAGCGCCGGAGCAGGTCCAGATACGCAGTATTTT; CDR3 protein: CASSAGAGPDTQYF; D gene: -; clone size: many; V gene: TRBV9; J gene: TRBJ2-3
CDR3 DNA: TGCAGTGCTAGAGATCCTGGCAGGGGAACATTTAGTGAGCAGTTCTTC; CDR3 protein: CSARDPGRGTFSEQFF; D gene: -; clone size: few; V gene: TRBV20-1; J gene: TRBJ2-1
CDR3 DNA: TGCGCCAGCAGCCAAGAAACGGACAGGCTTAAGTACTTC; CDR3 protein: CASSQETDRLKYF; D gene: TRBD1; clone size: many; V gene: TRBV4-1; J gene: TRBJ2-5